These 32 T cell receptor beta chains originate from one sample sequenced in a study of regulatory and conventional T cells in RAG deficiency. Blood CD4+ CD25-low CD127-high conventional T cells supplied the genomic DNA template. Using immunoSEQ multiplex PCR, the repertoire was profiled, and TCRdb retains in-frame clones only, with some absent. The profile shows 20,000 to 25,000 clones, 95% to 97% of them singletons. The same data also contributed to another study, on regulatory T cells. This second report adds: Amplification used 52 TRBV primers and 13 TRBJ primers.

The sequenced sample consisted of CD25- CD4+ T cells sorted from blood. The source is a human donor in good health.

The chain uses TRBV28 and TRBJ1-2; no clear D. The CDR3 consists of 12 residues. Per germline, CDR1 MDHEN and CDR2 SYDVKM. Trimming pared 2 bases from V and 2 bases from J, leaving 3 bases between. In DNA form, the CDR3 reads TGTGCCAGCAGTTTACGGAACTATGGCTACACCTTC. It is translated as CASSLRNYGYTF.

V is TRBV7-2 and J is TRBJ1-4; the match to TRBD1 covers 7 bases. The CDR3 covers 14 residues. The V gene's germline CDR1 is SGHTA and CDR2 FQGNSA. The V segment lost 10 bases and the J segment 6 bases; nucleotides outside the gene matches: 11. CDR3: CATNRGGVDEKLFF. CDR3 in DNA: TGTGCCACTAACAGGGGCGGGGTTGATGAAAAACTGTTTTTT.

This chain uses TRBV7-3 with TRBJ2-3, with no clear D. Germline loops: CDR1 SGHTA, CDR2 FQGTGA. CDR3 length: 14 amino acids. Deletions cut 3 bases from V and 0 bases from J, with 7 bases between. CDR3 sequence (DNA): TGTGCCAGCAGCTTTCGGAGTAGCACAGATACGCAGTATTTT. Residues: CASSFRSSTDTQYF.

This clone was seen once. The rearrangement joins TRBV2 to TRBJ1-3; no clear D gene. V lost 1 base, J lost 0 bases, and 4 bases lay in between. The CDR3 contains 14 residues. Germline V CDR1 and CDR2: SNHLY, FYNNEI. CDR3 region: CASSEGNSGNTIYF. In DNA, the CDR3 is TGTGCCAGCAGTGAAGGTAACTCTGGAAACACCATATATTTT.

This chain links TRBV6-5 with TRBJ2-3; TRBD2 might be the D (6 bases). The V and J ends lost 0 bases and 4 bases respectively, with 14 bases between them. Looked up from germline, CDR1 is MNHEY and CDR2 is SVGAGI. The CDR3 runs to 16 residues. CDR3 DNA: TGTGCCAGCAGTTACTCGCGGGGTGATGGTCCAGATACGCAGTATTTT. Encoded protein: CASSYSRGDGPDTQYF.

This chain connects TRBV2 to TRBJ2-1; TRBD2 agrees at 8 bases. After removal of 6 bases from V and 2 bases from J, the junction contained 6 bases not matched to a gene. The CDR3 is 15 amino acids. Germline values: CDR1 SNHLY, CDR2 FYNNEI. The CDR3 here is CASSGGAETYNEQFF. The CDR3 bases are TGTGCCAGCAGCGGGGGGGCTGAAACCTACAATGAGCAGTTCTTC.

The V and J genes are TRBV15 and TRBJ2-1; perhaps TRBD1 as D (5 bases). The CDR3 extends over 14 amino acids. Looked up from germline, CDR1 is LNHNV and CDR2 is YYDKDF (reference sequence). V was pared by 4 bases and J by 0 bases, with 7 bases between. CDR3: CATSNQGSYNEQFF. CDR3 nucleotide sequence: TGTGCCACCAGCAACCAGGGCTCCTACAATGAGCAGTTCTTC. Using reference TRBV15 and TRBJ2-1 for the parts outside the CDR3, the full variable domain is DAMVIQNPRYQVTQFGKPVTLSCSQTLNHNVMYWYQQKSSQAPKLLFHYYDKDFNNEADTPDNFQSRRPNTSFCFLDIRSPGLGDTAMYLCATSNQGSYNEQFFGPGTRLTVL.

J is TRBJ2-3 and V is TRBV5-6; D perhaps matches TRBD2 (6 bases). V lost 4 bases and J 4 bases, leaving 13 bases between the germline ends. CDR3 length: 14 amino acids. CDR1 and CDR2 from the germline V gene are SGHDT and YYEEEE. The CDR3 region has the DNA TGTGCCAGCAGCCCCGGGGGAAGTGCAGATACGCAGTATTTT. It is translated as CASSPGGSADTQYF.

The chain joins TRBV21-1 to TRBJ2-3; the DNA was not used to check the table's D call, TRBD2. TRBV21-1 is reported as a pseudogene. The CDR3 sequence is 19 residues long. CDR3 sequence: CASSKGLTRAGGSTDTQYF. The CDR3 DNA reads TGTGCCAGCAGCAAAGGACTTACCCGCGCGGGGGGATCCACAGATACGCAGTATTTT.

The V call is TRBV5-1, the J call TRBJ2-7; 8 bases fit TRBD1. The V gene's germline CDR1 is SGHRS and CDR2 YFSETQ. There are 16 residues in the CDR3. The V gene end was trimmed by 0 bases and the J gene end by 7 bases; junction bases not matched to a gene: 12. The CDR3: CASSLGDRGIIGEQYF. In nucleotides, the CDR3 is TGCGCCAGCAGCTTGGGAGACAGGGGTATTATCGGAGAGCAGTACTTC.

CDR3 sequence reads: CASSGPTEAISTYEQYF. DNA for the CDR3: TGTGCCAGCAGTGGACCTACTGAGGCTATCTCAACCTACGAGCAGTACTTC. This chain joins TRBV2 and TRBJ2-7; D is unresolved. Germline V gives CDR1 SNHLY, CDR2 FYNNEI. The CDR3 contains 17 residues. V was pared by 4 bases and J by 2 bases, with 21 bases between.

V is TRBV30 and J is TRBJ1-4; no reliable D call. The CDR3 has 12 amino acids. The germline gives CDR1 GTSNPN, CDR2 SVGIG (reference sequence). Trimming removed 2 bases at V and 8 bases at J, with 9 bases between. CDR3 coding DNA: TGTGCCTGGAGTCCTCTCGGGGAAAAACTGTTTTTT. Translating it yields CAWSPLGEKLFF.

The chain employs TRBV7-2 and TRBJ2-7; D possibly corresponds to TRBD2 (5 bases). This CDR3 region has 15 residues. CDR1 is SGHTA, CDR2 FQGNSA, per germline. Trimming stripped 6 bases from V and 2 bases from J, with 17 bases between. CDR3 in DNA: TGTGCCAGCAGTCCTACTCTGGACGGGACCTACGAGCAGTACTTC. This codes for CASSPTLDGTYEQYF.

The chain links TRBV4-1 to TRBJ1-4; TRBD1 might be the D (6 bases). Germline loops: CDR1 MGHRA, CDR2 YSYEKL. V was clipped by 0 bases and J by 6 bases, with 17 bases between them. CDR3 length: 17 amino acids. In DNA form, the CDR3 reads TGCGCCAGCAGCCAAGATTCTGCCCGTTCAGGGGATGAAAAACTGTTTTTT. Translating it yields CASSQDSARSGDEKLFF.

V usage is TRBV5-1 and J usage is TRBJ2-7, with D possibly matching TRBD1 (5 bases). Germline CDR1 is SGHRS and CDR2 is YFSETQ. The CDR3 totals 14 residues. The germline V and J ends were trimmed by 4 bases and 1 base, with 12 bases remaining between them. Written as DNA, the CDR3 is TGCGCCAGCAGCACGGTCGACAGATCCTACGAGCAGTACTTC. Translating gives CASSTVDRSYEQYF.

V is TRBV7-2 and J is TRBJ2-1; no firm D call. Germline CDR1 SGHTA, CDR2 FQGNSA. This CDR3 has 12 amino acids. The V end lost 2 bases, the J end lost 9 bases, and 8 bases lay between the germline ends. Here the CDR3 DNA reads TGTGCCAGCAGCTTAAGCTGGTCTGAGCAGTTCTTC. Its protein product is CASSLSWSEQFF.

In DNA, the CDR3 is TGTGCCAGCAGCCACCTCGGCGGTGCAACTAACTATGGAAACACCATATATTTT. It yields the protein CASSHLGGATNYGNTIYF. The V and J genes are TRBV4-2 and TRBJ1-3; D remains unclear. CDR1 is LGHNA and CDR2 is YNFKEQ in the germline V gene. Trimming took off 3 bases at V and 3 bases at J, with 21 bases between the two ends. The CDR3 runs to 18 residues.

The chain carries TRBV27 and TRBJ2-7; D perhaps matches TRBD2 (5 bases). The germline CDR1 and CDR2 sequences are MNHEY and SMNVEV (reference sequence). Trimming pared 4 bases from V and 6 bases from J, leaving 19 bases between. The CDR3 loop spans 15 amino acids. This CDR3 is CASSSGRTDLGEQYF. CDR3 bases: TGTGCCAGCAGTTCCGGTAGGACTGACCTTGGCGAGCAGTACTTC.

This clone was observed once. The chain joins TRBV10-3 to TRBJ2-7; TRBD2 matches 7 bases. The CDR3 contains 17 residues. The germline V gene encodes CDR1 ENHRY and CDR2 SYGVKD. Losses at the gene ends were 0 bases for V and 7 bases for J; bases not matched to a gene: 15. The CDR3, as DNA: TGTGCCATCAGTGAGTCGACTCTAGCGGACCGGTTGGGGGAGCAGTACTTC. Translated: CAISESTLADRLGEQYF.

Notes on this clone: At one end the junction does not follow the germline gene, possibly because of a read error. Other DNA variants within this sample encode the same CDR3. V gene TRBV27 combines with J gene TRBJ1-6; 8 nucleotides line up with TRBD1. The germline CDR1 and CDR2 sequences are MNHEY and SMNVEV (reference sequence). This CDR3 has 16 amino acids. The CDR3 DNA reads as TGTGCCAGCAGCCCGACAGGGGCTATCTATAATTCCCCCCTCCACTTT. Its translation is CASSPTGAIYNSPLHF.

J is TRBJ1-2 and V is TRBV9; D uncertain. From germline, CDR1 is SGDLS and CDR2 YYNGEE. The V gene lost 4 bases and the J gene lost 5 bases, with 15 bases spanning the gap. The CDR3 sequence is 14 residues long. CDR3 sequence: CASSPVRGPYGYTF. In nucleotides, the CDR3 is TGTGCCAGCAGCCCGGTCCGGGGTCCTTATGGCTACACCTTC.

This rearrangement joins TRBV5-1 to TRBJ2-7; TRBD1 matches at 7 bases. J was trimmed by 0 bases and V by 3 bases; bases with no gene match: 3. The CDR3 has 14 residues. From germline, CDR1 is SGHRS and CDR2 YFSETQ. The CDR3 reads CASSSWTGSYEQYF. The CDR3 region has the DNA TGCGCCAGCAGCTCATGGACAGGCTCCTACGAGCAGTACTTC.

The chain has TRBV4-2 and TRBJ2-1, with 12 bases that match TRBD2. J was trimmed by 7 bases and V by 3 bases; bases with no gene match: 7. Per germline, CDR1 LGHNA and CDR2 YNFKEQ. This CDR3 contains 16 residues. The DNA of the CDR3 is TGTGCCAGCAGCCACGGTCCTAGCGGGGGGGTAAATGAGCAGTTCTTC. It codes for CASSHGPSGGVNEQFF.

The gene calls are TRBV30 and TRBJ1-2, with unresolved D. Germline CDR1 reads GTSNPN; CDR2 reads SVGIG (reference sequence). V was cut by 4 bases and J by 2 bases, with 5 bases left in between. This CDR3 spans 11 amino acids. Written as DNA, the CDR3 is TGTGCCTGGACTTCGAACTATGGCTACACCTTC. It is translated as CAWTSNYGYTF.

This chain uses TRBV28 with TRBJ1-5; D is uncertain. Germline V lookup: CDR1 MDHEN, CDR2 SYDVKM. The CDR3 sequence is 14 residues long. V dropped 6 bases and J dropped 4 bases, with 13 bases sitting between them. Here the CDR3 reads CASSQVRLNQPQHF. The CDR3 bases are TGTGCCAGCAGCCAAGTGCGGCTTAATCAGCCCCAGCATTTT. The full variable domain, its missing parts supplied by reference TRBV28 and TRBJ1-5, is DVKVTQSSRYLVKRTGEKVFLECVQDMDHENMFWYRQDPGLGLRLIYFSYDVKMKEKGDIPEGYSVSREKKERFSLILESASTNQTSMYLCASSQVRLNQPQHFGDGTRLSIL.

The V and J genes are TRBV5-5 and TRBJ2-3; D ambiguous. The CDR3 loop spans 11 amino acids. Germline lookup yields CDR1 SGHKS and CDR2 YYEKEE (reference sequence). With 5 bases removed from V and 3 bases from J, the gap between germline ends came to 4 bases. The CDR3 DNA reads TGTGCCAGCAGGCGAACAGATACGCAGTATTTT. Its protein product is CASRRTDTQYF.

CDR3 nucleotide sequence: TGTGCCAGCAGCGTAGATAGCGGGAACACCGGGGAGCTGTTTTTT. It translates to CASSVDSGNTGELFF. This chain joins TRBV9 and TRBJ2-2, with D possibly TRBD2 on 6 matching bases. V was trimmed by 0 bases and J by 1 base, leaving 7 bases between them. CDR3 length: 15 amino acids. CDR1 and CDR2 (germline): SGDLS, YYNGEE.

The V gene is TRBV4-1, the J gene TRBJ1-3; maybe TRBD1 (5 bases). From germline, CDR1 is MGHRA and CDR2 YSYEKL. CDR3 length: 15 amino acids. Trimming removed 3 bases at V and 0 bases at J, with 9 bases between. The CDR3 DNA follows: TGCGCCAGCAGCCAGGGACTCCTCTCTGGAAACACCATATATTTT. This translates into CASSQGLLSGNTIYF.

V and J are TRBV30 and TRBJ1-2, with a tentative D call TRBD1 (5 bases). The CDR3 totals 13 residues. Germline lookup yields CDR1 GTSNPN and CDR2 SVGIG (reference sequence). V was pared by 3 bases and J by 5 bases, with 13 bases between. CDR3 nucleotide sequence: TGTGCCTGGAGCTACGGACACCGATATGGCTACACCTTC. Amino acid sequence: CAWSYGHRYGYTF.

The chain uses TRBV28 and TRBJ2-2; D possibly corresponds to TRBD2 (6 bases). V was shortened by 7 bases and J by 1 base, with 7 bases between the two germline ends. CDR3 size: 13 residues. CDR1 is MDHEN, CDR2 SYDVKM, per germline. The CDR3 DNA follows: TGTGCCAGCACGGAGGGGAACACCGGGGAGCTGTTTTTT. It yields the protein CASTEGNTGELFF.

The genes are TRBV5-5 and TRBJ1-4; unclear D gene. CDR1 SGHKS and CDR2 YYEKEE come from the germline V gene (reference sequence). The CDR3 is 14 residues long. V shed 1 base and J shed 10 bases, with 14 bases lying between them. In DNA form, the CDR3 reads TGTGCCAGCAGCTTGAGTCCCGAGGGTGGAAAACTGTTTTTT. Its protein product is CASSLSPEGGKLFF.

The gene calls are TRBV28 and TRBJ1-2; no clear D gene. Germline V CDR1 and CDR2: MDHEN, SYDVKM. The CDR3 runs to 11 residues. Trimming removed 6 bases from V and 8 bases from J, with 10 bases in between. Here the CDR3 reads CASSREGGYTF. In DNA form, the CDR3 reads TGTGCCAGCAGCCGGGAAGGGGGCTACACCTTC.